These T cell receptor beta chains were read from a single sample in a study of OX40 agonist ivuxolimab in advanced cancers. Repertoires were generated with immunoSEQ multiplex PCR, while TCRdb's copy carries only in-frame clones and drops some. Of about 82,000 clones in the sample, roughly 92% were seen once. The source was CD4+ or CD8+ T cells sorted from blood, collected in a trial of the OX40 agonist ivuxolimab. Receptors were obtained from an adult with an advanced solid tumor such as melanoma, head and neck, liver or kidney cancer. CDR3s include the opening cysteine and the closing phenylalanine or tryptophan. D genes are given only for firm matches. Clone sizes are given selectively: once, few, many, or a class where the clone is expanded.

CDR3 DNA: TGTGCCAGCAGTGAAAGTAGCTGGGCCAACGTCCTGACTTTC
CDR3 protein: CASSESSWANVLTF
D gene: NA
J gene: TRBJ2-6
CDR3 length: 14
V gene: TRBV6-1
clone size: NA

CDR3 DNA: TGCGCCAGCAGCTTCTCCGGACAGGGCACAGATACGCAGTATTTT
CDR3 protein: CASSFSGQGTDTQYF
D gene: TRBD1
J gene: TRBJ2-3
CDR3 length: 15
V gene: TRBV5-1
clone size: NA

CDR3 DNA: TGTGCCAGCAGCTTGGGACTAGCGGGAGGGGTTGAGACCCAGTACTTC
CDR3 protein: CASSLGLAGGVETQYF
D gene: TRBD2
J gene: TRBJ2-5
CDR3 length: 16
V gene: TRBV5-4
clone size: NA

CDR3 DNA: TGCGCCAGCAGGGACCAAGCGGGCGTGCAGCAGTACTTC
CDR3 protein: CASRDQAGVQQYF
D gene: NA
J gene: TRBJ2-7
CDR3 length: 13
V gene: TRBV5-1
clone size: NA

CDR3 DNA: TGCGCCAGCAGCCTAAACCGGGGGGAGGGCACCGGGGAGCTGTTTTTT
CDR3 protein: CASSLNRGEGTGELFF
D gene: TRBD2
J gene: TRBJ2-2
CDR3 length: 16
V gene: TRBV4-1
clone size: NA

CDR3 DNA: TGTGCCAGCTCACCTACAGGGTTCTCCTACGAGCAGTACTTC
CDR3 protein: CASSPTGFSYEQYF
D gene: NA
J gene: TRBJ2-7
CDR3 length: 14
V gene: TRBV18
clone size: NA

CDR3 DNA: TGCGCCAGCAGCCAAAATTCCCGGGGGGCAGACGAAAAACTGTTTTTT
CDR3 protein: CASSQNSRGADEKLFF
D gene: NA
J gene: TRBJ1-4
CDR3 length: 16
V gene: TRBV4-1
clone size: once

CDR3 DNA: TGTGCCACCAGCACTGGGACAGGGTATCAGCCCCAGCATTTT
CDR3 protein: CATSTGTGYQPQHF
D gene: TRBD1
J gene: TRBJ1-5
CDR3 length: 14
V gene: TRBV15
clone size: NA

CDR3 DNA: TGTGCCAGCTCACCGACAGGGGGACAGCCCCAGCATTTT
CDR3 protein: CASSPTGGQPQHF
D gene: TRBD1
J gene: TRBJ1-5
CDR3 length: 13
V gene: TRBV18
clone size: NA

CDR3 DNA: TGTGCCAGCAGACCAGCCGGGACAGGGGTCTACGAGCAGTACTTC
CDR3 protein: CASRPAGTGVYEQYF
D gene: TRBD1
J gene: TRBJ2-7
CDR3 length: 15
V gene: TRBV6-5
clone size: once

CDR3 DNA: TGTGCCAGTAGTATAAGAGGTAGCGGGGGGGCGGCGACCCAGTACTTC
CDR3 protein: CASSIRGSGGAATQYF
D gene: TRBD2
J gene: TRBJ2-5
CDR3 length: 16
V gene: TRBV19
clone size: NA

CDR3 DNA: TGCGCCAGCAGCGCTGGTACTAGCACAGATACGCAGTATTTT
CDR3 protein: CASSAGTSTDTQYF
D gene: NA
J gene: TRBJ2-3
CDR3 length: 14
V gene: TRBV5-1
clone size: NA

CDR3 DNA: TGCGCCAGCAAACAGGGAGCCAAAAACATTCAGTACTTC
CDR3 protein: CASKQGAKNIQYF
D gene: NA
J gene: TRBJ2-4
CDR3 length: 13
V gene: TRBV10-2
clone size: NA

CDR3 DNA: TGTGCCAGCAGTGAACAGGGGCAAAACATTCAGTACTTC
CDR3 protein: CASSEQGQNIQYF
D gene: NA
J gene: TRBJ2-4
CDR3 length: 13
V gene: TRBV2
clone size: NA

CDR3 DNA: TGCAGCGTTGGAGCGGCGGGCCGGAACACTGAAGCTTTCTTT
CDR3 protein: CSVGAAGRNTEAFF
D gene: NA
J gene: TRBJ1-1
CDR3 length: 14
V gene: TRBV29-1
clone size: NA

CDR3 DNA: TGTGCCAGCAGTGAAGAGACCCAGTACTTC
CDR3 protein: CASSEETQYF
D gene: NA
J gene: TRBJ2-5
CDR3 length: 10
V gene: TRBV6-5
clone size: NA

CDR3 DNA: TGTGCCAGCAGCTTAGTGCCTAGCGGGAGTTTTGAGCAGTTCTTC
CDR3 protein: CASSLVPSGSFEQFF
D gene: TRBD2
J gene: TRBJ2-1
CDR3 length: 15
V gene: TRBV11-1
clone size: NA

CDR3 DNA: TGTGCCAGTAGTCAACTAGCGGGAGGGCCCGGGGAGCTGTTTTTT
CDR3 protein: CASSQLAGGPGELFF
D gene: TRBD2
J gene: TRBJ2-2
CDR3 length: 15
V gene: TRBV19
clone size: NA

CDR3 DNA: TGTGCCAGCAGCTTGTGGATCAATCGGGACACCGGGGAGCTGTTTTTT
CDR3 protein: CASSLWINRDTGELFF
D gene: NA
J gene: TRBJ2-2
CDR3 length: 16
V gene: TRBV5-4
clone size: once

CDR3 DNA: TGTGCCAGTAGTATGGGAAGGGCAGATACGCAGTATTTT
CDR3 protein: CASSMGRADTQYF
D gene: NA
J gene: TRBJ2-3
CDR3 length: 13
V gene: TRBV19
clone size: NA

CDR3 DNA: TGTGCCAGTAGTATAGATCCCAGAACAGGGGTCTCCTACGAGCAGTACTTC
CDR3 protein: CASSIDPRTGVSYEQYF
D gene: TRBD1
J gene: TRBJ2-7
CDR3 length: 17
V gene: TRBV19
clone size: NA

CDR3 DNA: TGTGCCAGCAGTGGGGCCGGGACGGTAAACAATGAGCAGTTCTTC
CDR3 protein: CASSGAGTVNNEQFF
D gene: NA
J gene: TRBJ2-1
CDR3 length: 15
V gene: TRBV2
clone size: NA

CDR3 DNA: TGTGCCAGTAGTCTCCGCGGGGAGACCCAGTACTTC
CDR3 protein: CASSLRGETQYF
D gene: NA
J gene: TRBJ2-5
CDR3 length: 12
V gene: TRBV19
clone size: NA

CDR3 DNA: TGCGCCAGCAGCTACAGACTAGCGGGAGGGTCTTCCTACAATGAGCAGTTCTTC
CDR3 protein: CASSYRLAGGSSYNEQFF
D gene: TRBD2
J gene: TRBJ2-1
CDR3 length: 18
V gene: TRBV5-1
clone size: NA

CDR3 DNA: TGCAGCGTCCGGGGTGGGGGAGAGACCCAGTACTTC
CDR3 protein: CSVRGGGETQYF
D gene: NA
J gene: TRBJ2-5
CDR3 length: 12
V gene: TRBV29-1
clone size: NA

CDR3 DNA: TGTGCCAGCAGCTTCAACCAGATGGTCGCTTTCTTT
CDR3 protein: CASSFNQMVAFF
D gene: NA
J gene: TRBJ1-1
CDR3 length: 12
V gene: TRBV11-3
clone size: NA

CDR3 DNA: TGTGCCAGCAGCATCGGGGGGGCATGGACTGAAGCTTTCTTT
CDR3 protein: CASSIGGAWTEAFF
D gene: NA
J gene: TRBJ1-1
CDR3 length: 14
V gene: TRBV5-4
clone size: NA

CDR3 DNA: TGTGCCAGCAGCCGAGCTGCGGGACAGGGAGAACATGGCTACACCTTC
CDR3 protein: CASSRAAGQGEHGYTF
D gene: TRBD1
J gene: TRBJ1-2
CDR3 length: 16
V gene: TRBV5-4
clone size: NA

CDR3 DNA: TGTGCCAGCAGTGGATTTAGCGGGGCCGGGGAGACCCAGTACTTC
CDR3 protein: CASSGFSGAGETQYF
D gene: TRBD2
J gene: TRBJ2-5
CDR3 length: 15
V gene: TRBV25-1
clone size: NA

CDR3 DNA: TGTGCCAGCAGTACGGGACTAGGCACCGGGGAGCTGTTTTTT
CDR3 protein: CASSTGLGTGELFF
D gene: TRBD2
J gene: TRBJ2-2
CDR3 length: 14
V gene: TRBV6-5
clone size: once

CDR3 DNA: TGTGCCAGCAGTGAGAAGGCGTACGAGCAGTACTTC
CDR3 protein: CASSEKAYEQYF
D gene: NA
J gene: TRBJ2-7
CDR3 length: 12
V gene: TRBV28
clone size: NA

CDR3 DNA: TGTGCCAGCTCGAGGGGGGGCGATCAGCCCCAGCATTTT
CDR3 protein: CASSRGGDQPQHF
D gene: NA
J gene: TRBJ1-5
CDR3 length: 13
V gene: TRBV18
clone size: NA

CDR3 DNA: TGTGCCAGCAGCCCTCGATCAGATACGCAGTATTTT
CDR3 protein: CASSPRSDTQYF
D gene: NA
J gene: TRBJ2-3
CDR3 length: 12
V gene: TRBV7-8
clone size: NA

CDR3 DNA: TGCGCCAGCAGTCGGGATTTTGGAAACACCATATATTTT
CDR3 protein: CASSRDFGNTIYF
D gene: NA
J gene: TRBJ1-3
CDR3 length: 13
V gene: TRBV10-1
clone size: once

CDR3 DNA: TGCGCCAGCAGCTTGTCCGCTTCTGGAAACACCATATATTTT
CDR3 protein: CASSLSASGNTIYF
D gene: NA
J gene: TRBJ1-3
CDR3 length: 14
V gene: TRBV5-1
clone size: NA

CDR3 DNA: TGTGCCAGCAGCGAACGGGCCGACAGGGGAGTATATGGCTACACCTTC
CDR3 protein: CASSERADRGVYGYTF
D gene: TRBD1
J gene: TRBJ1-2
CDR3 length: 16
V gene: TRBV11-1
clone size: NA

CDR3 DNA: TGTGCCAGCTCACCGATGGGACACCTGAACACTGAAGCTTTCTTT
CDR3 protein: CASSPMGHLNTEAFF
D gene: NA
J gene: TRBJ1-1
CDR3 length: 15
V gene: TRBV18
clone size: NA

CDR3 DNA: TGTGCCAGTAGGACGGGACAGGGTAGGAATGAGCAGTTCTTC
CDR3 protein: CASRTGQGRNEQFF
D gene: TRBD1
J gene: TRBJ2-1
CDR3 length: 14
V gene: TRBV19
clone size: NA

CDR3 DNA: TGTGCCAGCGTCGGACTAGCGGGGAAGTTCTTC
CDR3 protein: CASVGLAGKFF
D gene: TRBD2
J gene: TRBJ2-1
CDR3 length: 11
V gene: TRBV2
clone size: NA

CDR3 DNA: TGTGCCTGGAGTGTCGGAGACTCCCAACCGGGGCAGTTCTTC
CDR3 protein: CAWSVGDSQPGQFF
D gene: NA
J gene: TRBJ2-1
CDR3 length: 14
V gene: TRBV30
clone size: NA

CDR3 DNA: TGTGCCAGCAGTCAGGCAGGCCAAGATACGCAGTATTTT
CDR3 protein: CASSQAGQDTQYF
D gene: NA
J gene: TRBJ2-3
CDR3 length: 13
V gene: TRBV11-1
clone size: NA

CDR3 DNA: TGTGCCAGTAGCGGGGGGGTAGCAGATACGCAGTATTTT
CDR3 protein: CASSGGVADTQYF
D gene: TRBD2
J gene: TRBJ2-3
CDR3 length: 13
V gene: TRBV19
clone size: NA

CDR3 DNA: TGTGCCAGCAGTTCTAGGTCGTCTTCTAACTATGGCTACACCTTC
CDR3 protein: CASSSRSSSNYGYTF
D gene: NA
J gene: TRBJ1-2
CDR3 length: 15
V gene: TRBV6-6
clone size: NA

CDR3 DNA: TGTGCCAGCAGTTATGAAAATGAAGCTTTCTTT
CDR3 protein: CASSYENEAFF
D gene: NA
J gene: TRBJ1-1
CDR3 length: 11
V gene: TRBV6-1
clone size: NA